This TCR beta chain was recorded in a study of neurological immune-mediated disorders (dated by TCRdb to between 2018 and 2021). General notes on the study: Among the approximately 35 multiple sclerosis patients, relapsing-remitting MS was present in roughly 30 and secondary progressive MS was present in 3. The cohort was made up of about 66 subjects, consisting of roughly 15 HAM/TSP patients, approximately 35 multiple sclerosis patients and approximately 20 healthy controls. Peripheral blood TCR-beta repertoires from patients with HTLV-I-associated myelopathy (HAM/TSP), patients with multiple sclerosis, and healthy controls were compared in the study using UMI-based sequencing. Longitudinal samples, technical triplicates and paired sorted CD4+ and CD8+ T-cell subsets, alongside PBMC samples, were included among the approximately 98 TCR-beta libraries. Study-wide findings and limitations: In phylogenetic analysis, the repertoires of 18 of 34 MS patients grouped into a cluster of related CDR3 sequences, which suggests a possible signature at the repertoire level. The MS cluster was not associated with any clinical or MRI features, and the authors stated that larger cohorts are needed. No identical CDR3 amino acid sequences were shared among expanded clones across subjects, suggesting private TCR-beta repertoires in all groups. TCR clonal expansion was highest in HAM/TSP patients and lowest in MS patients, with MS patients falling below even healthy controls.

Ten or more counts support this clonotype. The clone's antigen remains unknown. No quality values exist for individual bases; no much larger clone is one base distant. V loses 5 bases, J loses 5 bases, and the germline ends lie 12 bases apart. From a lookup of the germline V gene, CDR1 and CDR2 are SGHTA and FQGTGA. The CDR3 runs 13 amino acids, cysteine and phenylalanine included. This entry keeps only the CDR3 DNA: 39 bases, framed from base 1. For sorted-subset TCR libraries, about a million sorted CD4+ or CD8+ T cells were used. Multiple sclerosis patients were enrolled in a US clinical protocol evaluating disease progression by magnetic resonance imaging. Peripheral blood underwent Ficoll-Hypaque density gradient centrifugation to isolate PBMCs, which were then cryopreserved in liquid nitrogen. Paired sorted CD4+ and CD8+ subsets came from healthy controls, HAM/TSP patients and MS patients. cDNA was synthesized by template-switch 5'RACE using a primer with a 10-nucleotide random unique molecular identifier that tagged each TCR transcript. Every sequencing run yielded over 170 million TCR-beta sequences covering 15-18 subjects. The RNeasy kit was used to extract total RNA. The KAPA Real-time Library Amplification kit was used to amplify TCR-beta VDJ regions with primers targeting the TCR constant region and the 5'RACE anchor. Sample indexes and Illumina adaptors were added in a first PCR, and a second PCR then increased library yield. After Ampure bead purification, the TCR product of roughly 650 bp was size-selected on a 2% E-gel SizeSelection system. Before pooling, library quality was checked on a Bioanalyzer, concentration was measured with Qubit, and libraries were quantified with the Kapa Library Quantification kit. Paired-end 2 x 150 bp sequencing of the libraries was performed on an Illumina HiSeq 2500. To increase sequence diversity, roughly 24-32% phiX was spiked into each library pool. From the authors' description of their analysis: The quality-filtered reads were processed with the UMI-based MiGEC pipeline, whose error correction step removed more than 85% of the raw TCR sequences. IMGT germline references were used for alignment of VDJ genes, and clonotypes were defined by a unique CDR3 amino acid sequence together with V-J genes. Clonal expansion, Shannon diversity and CDR3 relatedness were evaluated with VDJtools (CalcPairwiseDistances, ClusterSamples), while phylogenetic trees were built in CLCbio workbench. Expanded clones were defined as having at least 8 unique UMIs, based on coefficient-of-variation modelling across technical triplicates. TCRdb passed the public sequencing reads through fastp at Q25 and MiXCR, retaining productive beta sequences. One record per CDR3 amino acid sequence lists the most common genes and DNA. TCRdb's processing, not the study's, gives the V and J calls here. For this sample there are roughly 48,000 distinct CDR3 sequences; 4.5% to 7% appear just once. About 1.3% of the sample comes from the top ten.

The receptor comes from a woman aged 18-35 years with multiple sclerosis. The rearranged chain carries TRBV7-3 and TRBJ1-1; the D gene is possibly TRBD1, with 6 bases matching. Sequencing used CD4+ T cells from blood. CDR3 sequence: CASSTNRDTEAFF. The sequenced DNA: TGTGCCAGCAGCACCAACAGGGATACTGAAGCTTTCTTT.